Described below is a single TCR beta chain sequence and its context. Sequencing used immunoSEQ multiplex PCR; TCRdb keeps in-frame clones, though not all of them. The sample has about 10,000 clones; roughly 80% are singletons. The data are from a study of T cells after posttransplantation cyclophosphamide. Busulfan-fludarabine conditioning, marrow transplant, and cyclophosphamide on days +3 and +4 were administered. V lost 0 bases to trimming and J lost 4 bases, with 5 bases between them. The germline V gene has CDR1 SGHRS and CDR2 YFSETQ. This CDR3 spans 13 amino acids. This rearrangement joins TRBV5-1 to TRBJ2-1; D remains unclear. The sample consisted of PBMCs, taken 1,800 to 2,000 days after a stem cell transplant with posttransplant cyclophosphamide. The clonotype originates from a female patient in her 40s who received an allogeneic stem cell transplant from a related donor, was CMV-positive, and had no GVHD. A subset of T cells may come from the graft donor. The chain's CDR3 is CASSLGPYNEQFF. CDR3 DNA: TGCGCCAGCAGCTTGGGGCCGTACAATGAGCAGTTCTTC.